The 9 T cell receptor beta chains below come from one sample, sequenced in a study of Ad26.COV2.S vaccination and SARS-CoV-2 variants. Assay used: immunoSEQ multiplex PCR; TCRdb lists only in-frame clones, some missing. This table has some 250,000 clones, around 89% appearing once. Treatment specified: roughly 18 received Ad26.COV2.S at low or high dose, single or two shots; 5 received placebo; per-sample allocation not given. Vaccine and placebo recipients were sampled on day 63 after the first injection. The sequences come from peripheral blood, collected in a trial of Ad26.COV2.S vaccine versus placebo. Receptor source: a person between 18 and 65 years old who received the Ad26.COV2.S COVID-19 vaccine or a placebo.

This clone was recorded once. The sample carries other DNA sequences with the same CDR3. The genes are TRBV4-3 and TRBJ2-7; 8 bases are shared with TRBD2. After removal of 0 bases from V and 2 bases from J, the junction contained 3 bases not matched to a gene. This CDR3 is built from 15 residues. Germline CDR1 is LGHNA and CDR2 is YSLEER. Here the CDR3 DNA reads TGCGCCAGCAGCCAAGATGGTAGCGGGGCCTACGAGCAGTACTTC. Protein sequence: CASSQDGSGAYEQYF.

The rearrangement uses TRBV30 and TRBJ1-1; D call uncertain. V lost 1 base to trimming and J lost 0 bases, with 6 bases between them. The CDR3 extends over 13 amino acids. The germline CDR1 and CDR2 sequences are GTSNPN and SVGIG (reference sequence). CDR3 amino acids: CAWSGVMNTEAFF. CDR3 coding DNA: TGTGCCTGGAGTGGGGTGATGAACACTGAAGCTTTCTTT.

The CDR3 DNA reads TGTGCCAGTAAGTCTAACGGCGCGCTAACTTCCTACGAGCAGTACTTC. It codes for CASKSNGALTSYEQYF. The chain carries TRBV6-6 and TRBJ2-7; D is uncertain. Looked up from germline, CDR1 is MNHNY and CDR2 is SVGAGI (reference sequence). This CDR3 region has 16 residues. Trimming removed 9 bases from V and 1 base from J, with 22 bases in between.

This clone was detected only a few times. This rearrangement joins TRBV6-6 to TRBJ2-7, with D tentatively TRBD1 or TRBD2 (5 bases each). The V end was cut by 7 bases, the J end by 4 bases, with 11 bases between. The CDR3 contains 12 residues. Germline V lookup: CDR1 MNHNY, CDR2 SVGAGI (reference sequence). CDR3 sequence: CASTPGPYEQYF. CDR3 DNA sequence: TGTGCCAGCACCCCGGGACCTTACGAGCAGTACTTC.

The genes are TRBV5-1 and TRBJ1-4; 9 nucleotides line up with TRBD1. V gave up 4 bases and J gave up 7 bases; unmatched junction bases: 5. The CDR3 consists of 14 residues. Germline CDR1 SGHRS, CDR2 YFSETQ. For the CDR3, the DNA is TGCGCCAGCAGCACGGGACAGGGCGGTGAAAAACTGTTTTTT. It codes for CASSTGQGGEKLFF.

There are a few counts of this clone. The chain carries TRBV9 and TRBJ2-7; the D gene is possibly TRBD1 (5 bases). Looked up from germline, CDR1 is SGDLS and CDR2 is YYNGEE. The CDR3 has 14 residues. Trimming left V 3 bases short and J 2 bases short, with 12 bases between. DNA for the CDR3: TGTGCCAGCAGCGGGGGTACAGGTCCCTACGAGCAGTACTTC. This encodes CASSGGTGPYEQYF.

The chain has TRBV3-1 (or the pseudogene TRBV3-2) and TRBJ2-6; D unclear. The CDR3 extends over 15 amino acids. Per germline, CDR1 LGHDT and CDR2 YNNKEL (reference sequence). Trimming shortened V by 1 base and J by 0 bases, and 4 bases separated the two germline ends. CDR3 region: CASSQANSGANVLTF. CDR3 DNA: TGTGCCAGCAGCCAAGCGAACTCTGGGGCCAACGTCCTGACTTTC.

The CDR3 DNA reads TGTGCCAGTAGTATGGAGGGGGGGACCTACAATGAGCAGTTCTTC. Its protein is CASSMEGGTYNEQFF. The chain has TRBV19 and TRBJ2-1, with D possibly TRBD2 on 7 matching bases. Germline V gives CDR1 LNHDA, CDR2 SQIVND (reference sequence). The CDR3 spans 15 residues. V lost 3 bases, J lost 2 bases, and 11 bases lay in between.

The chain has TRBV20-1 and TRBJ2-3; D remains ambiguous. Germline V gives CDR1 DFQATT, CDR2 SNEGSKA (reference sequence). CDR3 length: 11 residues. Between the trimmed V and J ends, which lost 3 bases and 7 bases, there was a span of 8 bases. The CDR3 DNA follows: TGCAGTGCTAGTGCACCAAATACGCAGTATTTT. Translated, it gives CSASAPNTQYF.